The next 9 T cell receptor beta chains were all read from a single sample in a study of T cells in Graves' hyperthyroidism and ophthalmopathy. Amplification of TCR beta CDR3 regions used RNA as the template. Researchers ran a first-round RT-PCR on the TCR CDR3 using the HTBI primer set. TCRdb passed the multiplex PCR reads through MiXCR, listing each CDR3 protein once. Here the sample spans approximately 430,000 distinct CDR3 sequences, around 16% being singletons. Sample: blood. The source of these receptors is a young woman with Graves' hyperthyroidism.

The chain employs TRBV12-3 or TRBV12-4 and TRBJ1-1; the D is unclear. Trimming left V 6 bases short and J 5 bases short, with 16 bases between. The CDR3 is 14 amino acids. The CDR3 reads CASSPHNDRTEAFF. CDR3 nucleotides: TGTGCCAGCAGCCCCCACAACGACCGGACTGAAGCTTTCTTT.

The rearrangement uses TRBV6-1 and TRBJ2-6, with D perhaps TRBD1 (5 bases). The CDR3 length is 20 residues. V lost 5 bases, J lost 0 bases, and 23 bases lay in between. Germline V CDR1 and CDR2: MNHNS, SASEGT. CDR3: CASSCLREGEYNSGANVLTF. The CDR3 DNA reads TGTGCCAGCAGTTGCCTAAGGGAAGGGGAATACAACTCTGGGGCCAACGTCCTGACTTTC.

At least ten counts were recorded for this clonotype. This CDR3 is CASSPQGANQPQHF. CDR3 nucleotides: TGTGCCAGCAGTCCTCAGGGGGCAAATCAGCCCCAGCATTTT. The chain combines TRBV2 with TRBJ1-5, with 8 bases aligning to TRBD1. Germline values: CDR1 SNHLY, CDR2 FYNNEI. The V segment lost 5 bases and the J segment 4 bases; nucleotides outside the gene matches: 4. The CDR3 has 14 residues.

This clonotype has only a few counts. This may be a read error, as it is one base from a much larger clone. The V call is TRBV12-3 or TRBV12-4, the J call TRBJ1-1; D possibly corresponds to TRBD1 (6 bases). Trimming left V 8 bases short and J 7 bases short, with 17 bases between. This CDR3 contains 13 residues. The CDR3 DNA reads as TGTGCCAGCGGTCCCAGGGGAATAGGTGAAGCTTTCTTT. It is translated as CASGPRGIGEAFF.

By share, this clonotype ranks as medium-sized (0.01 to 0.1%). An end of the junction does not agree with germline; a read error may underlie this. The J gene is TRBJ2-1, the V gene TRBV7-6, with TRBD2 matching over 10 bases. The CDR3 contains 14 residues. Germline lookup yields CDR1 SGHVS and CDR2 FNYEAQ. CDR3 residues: CASSVAGGVDEQFF. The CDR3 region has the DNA TGTGCCAGCAGCGTAGCGGGAGGTGTCGATGAGCAGTTCTTC.

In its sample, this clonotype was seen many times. Here the CDR3 reads CASSSGITNYGYTF. CDR3 DNA sequence: TGCGCCAGCAGCTCAGGGATCACTAACTATGGCTACACCTTC. J is TRBJ1-2 and V is TRBV5-1; D is perhaps TRBD1 (5 bases). The CDR3 is 14 residues long. The V gene's germline CDR1 is SGHRS and CDR2 YFSETQ. Trimming took off 3 bases at V and 0 bases at J, with 9 bases between the two ends.

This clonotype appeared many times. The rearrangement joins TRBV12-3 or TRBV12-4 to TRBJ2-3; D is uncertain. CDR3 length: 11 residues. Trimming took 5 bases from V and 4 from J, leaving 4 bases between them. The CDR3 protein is CASSSSDTQYF. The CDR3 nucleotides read TGTGCCAGCAGTAGTTCAGATACGCAGTATTTT.

The CDR3: CASRPIAGGTGELFF. The CDR3 DNA follows: TGTGCCAGCAGGCCGATAGCGGGAGGCACCGGGGAGCTGTTTTTT. This sequence joins TRBV28 and TRBJ2-2; 10 bases match TRBD2. V shed 6 bases, J shed 4 bases, and the junction held 5 bases outside the gene matches. Germline V gene sequence: CDR1 MDHEN, CDR2 SYDVKM. The CDR3 is 15 amino acids.

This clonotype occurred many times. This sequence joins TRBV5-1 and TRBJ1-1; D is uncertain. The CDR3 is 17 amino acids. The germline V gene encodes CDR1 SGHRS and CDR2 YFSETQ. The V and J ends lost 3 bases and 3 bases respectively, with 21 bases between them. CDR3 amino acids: CASSYQQGWDVDTEAFF. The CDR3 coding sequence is TGCGCCAGCAGCTACCAACAAGGATGGGATGTGGACACTGAAGCTTTCTTT.